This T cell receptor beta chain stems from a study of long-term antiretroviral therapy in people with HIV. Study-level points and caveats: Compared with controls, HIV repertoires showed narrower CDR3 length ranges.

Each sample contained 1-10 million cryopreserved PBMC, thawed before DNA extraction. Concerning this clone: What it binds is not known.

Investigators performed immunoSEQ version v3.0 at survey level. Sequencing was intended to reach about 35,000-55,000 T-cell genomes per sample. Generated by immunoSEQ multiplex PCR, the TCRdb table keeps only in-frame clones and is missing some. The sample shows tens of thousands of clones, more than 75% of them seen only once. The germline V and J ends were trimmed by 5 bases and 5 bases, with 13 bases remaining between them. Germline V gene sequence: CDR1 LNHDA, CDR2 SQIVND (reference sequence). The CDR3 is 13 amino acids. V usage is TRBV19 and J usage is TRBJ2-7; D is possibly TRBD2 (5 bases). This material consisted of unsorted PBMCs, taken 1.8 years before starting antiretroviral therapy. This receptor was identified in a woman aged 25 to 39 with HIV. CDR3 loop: CASSFGLGNEQYF. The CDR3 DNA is TGTGCCAGTAGTTTTGGACTCGGGAACGAGCAGTACTTC.